The 20 T cell receptor beta chains below come from one sample, sequenced in a study of identical twins. Each CDR3 protein gets one entry after TCRdb re-called the 5' RACE reads with MiXCR. The table has 1.5 million to 2 million distinct CDR3 sequences, roughly a third seen once. The sample comprised cord blood. The receptor set was obtained from a newborn girl in good health.

CDR3 nucleotides: TGCAGCGTTGCGAAGGAAGTGGGAAACACCATATATTTT. It yields the protein CSVAKEVGNTIYF. The chain uses TRBV29-1 and TRBJ1-3; unclear D gene. The germline V and J ends were trimmed by 4 bases and 4 bases, with 11 bases remaining between them. The CDR3 totals 13 residues. From germline, CDR1 is SQVTM and CDR2 ANQGSEA.

J is TRBJ2-4 and V is TRBV2; no clear D. The V gene's germline CDR1 is SNHLY and CDR2 FYNNEI. The V and J ends lost 8 bases and 0 bases respectively, with 14 bases between them. The CDR3 has 15 amino acids. The CDR3 bases are TGTGCCAGCCGGGCGCAGGTCCTAGCCAAAAACATTCAGTACTTC. Amino acid sequence: CASRAQVLAKNIQYF. Supplemented by reference TRBV2 and TRBJ2-4, the full variable domain reads EPEVTQTPSHQVTQMGQEVILRCVPISNHLYFYWYRQILGQKVEFLVSFYNNEISEKSEIFDDQFSVERPDGSNFTLKIRSTKLEDSAMYFCASRAQVLAKNIQYFGAGTRLSVL.

The chain is built from TRBV20-1 and TRBJ2-7; 8 nucleotides align to TRBD1. The germline V gene encodes CDR1 DFQATT and CDR2 SNEGSKA (reference sequence). The V gene end was trimmed by 1 base and the J gene end by 3 bases; junction bases not matched to a gene: 5. This CDR3 is built from 14 residues. The CDR3 DNA sequence: TGCAGTGCTAGAGCAGTAACAGGGGGCTACGAGCAGTACTTC. Encoded protein: CSARAVTGGYEQYF.

This clonotype appeared a few times. This sequence joins TRBV15 and TRBJ2-1; no reliable D call. V shed 0 bases and J shed 3 bases, with 6 bases lying between them. This CDR3 spans 14 amino acids. From germline, CDR1 is LNHNV and CDR2 YYDKDF (reference sequence). CDR3 coding DNA: TGTGCCACCAGCAGAGAACACAGCTACAATGAGCAGTTCTTC. Translating it yields CATSREHSYNEQFF.

This clonotype was seen only once. One base away lies a much larger clone, so this may be a sequencing read error. The chain employs TRBV29-1 and TRBJ2-5; D is possibly TRBD1 (6 bases). The CDR3 is 16 amino acids. The V and J ends lost 4 bases and 3 bases respectively, with 21 bases between them. The germline gives CDR1 SQVTM, CDR2 ANQGSEA. CDR3 bases: TGCAGCGTTGGGAGACTCCGGGACACGAAGAAAGAGACCCAGTACTTC. This encodes CSVGRLRDTKKETQYF. Full variable domain (remainder filled in from reference TRBV29-1 and TRBJ2-5): SAVISQKPSRDICQRGTSLTIQCQVDSQVTMMFWYRQQPGQSLTLIATANQGSEATYESGFVIDKFPISRPNLTFSTLTVSNMSPEDSSIYLCSVGRLRDTKKETQYFGPGTRLLVL.

V usage is TRBV7-2 and J usage is TRBJ2-3; D is undetermined. Trimming cost V 2 bases and J 9 bases, with 9 bases left between them. Per germline, CDR1 SGHTA and CDR2 FQGNSA. This CDR3 is built from 12 residues. The CDR3 DNA reads TGTGCCAGCAGCTTACGTCAGAGGACGCAGTATTTT. As protein: CASSLRQRTQYF.

This clonotype came up many times. The chain employs TRBV20-1 and TRBJ2-1, with D perhaps TRBD1 (6 bases). Per germline, CDR1 DFQATT and CDR2 SNEGSKA (reference sequence). This CDR3 comprises 14 residues. V was clipped by 4 bases and J by 4 bases, with 14 bases between them. The CDR3 protein is CSATWTARYNEQFF. The CDR3 nucleotides read TGCAGTGCTACTTGGACAGCTAGGTACAATGAGCAGTTCTTC.

With regard to this clonotype: Given the absence of the conserved phenylalanine or tryptophan at the CDR3 end, a read error is likely. J is TRBJ1-1 and V is TRBV12-3 or TRBV12-4; perhaps TRBD1 as D (6 bases). Deletions cut 7 bases from V and 1 base from J, with 13 bases between. The CDR3 length is 14 residues. This chain's CDR3 is CASTPQGGNTEAFL. CDR3 in DNA: TGTGCCAGCACTCCGCAAGGGGGGAACACTGAAGCTTTCCTT.

This clonotype was observed a handful of times. The chain employs TRBV5-1 and TRBJ2-5; D possibly corresponds to TRBD2 (5 bases). The end of the DNA aligns better with TRBJ2-7, so the J call may be wrong. Germline V gene data show CDR1 as SGHRS and CDR2 as YFSETQ. The CDR3 extends over 13 amino acids. CDR3 DNA sequence: TGCGCCAGCAGGATCGACCGGGGATACGAGCAGTACTTC. Residues: CASRIDRGYEQYF.

This clonotype was detected only a few times. V gene TRBV7-9 combines with J gene TRBJ2-1, with D unresolved. The V gene lost 5 bases and the J gene lost 2 bases, with 16 bases spanning the gap. CDR1 is SEHNR, CDR2 FQNEAQ, per germline (reference sequence). This CDR3 has 16 amino acids. This CDR3 is CASSDRAKQTYNEQFF. The CDR3 nucleotides read TGTGCCAGCAGCGACCGGGCAAAACAGACCTACAATGAGCAGTTCTTC.

This clonotype was recorded a few times. The genes are TRBV11-2 and TRBJ1-2; D gene ambiguous. From germline, CDR1 is SGHAT and CDR2 FQNNGV. There are 16 residues in the CDR3. The V gene lost 0 bases and the J gene lost 8 bases, with 19 bases spanning the gap. The CDR3 loop is CASSLDLPPNLEGYTF. The DNA of the CDR3 is TGTGCCAGCAGCTTAGATCTCCCCCCAAACTTAGAGGGCTACACCTTC.

This clonotype was detected a few times. The chain's CDR3 is CSARGALNYNEQFF. CDR3 nucleotide sequence: TGCAGTGCTAGAGGAGCCTTGAACTACAATGAGCAGTTCTTC. V gene TRBV20-1 combines with J gene TRBJ2-1, with no clear D. The CDR3 contains 14 residues. CDR1 and CDR2 (germline): DFQATT, SNEGSKA (reference sequence). V lost 1 base and J lost 3, with 10 bases in between.

This clonotype was recorded at least ten times. V and J are TRBV5-1 and TRBJ2-5; 14 positions match TRBD2. CDR3 length: 16 residues. Germline values: CDR1 SGHRS, CDR2 YFSETQ. V lost 3 bases, J lost 4 bases, and 5 bases stayed unmatched. The chain's CDR3 is CASSWGLAGESETQYF. The CDR3 DNA reads as TGCGCCAGCAGCTGGGGACTAGCGGGAGAGTCAGAGACCCAGTACTTC.

Comment on this clonotype: The germline gene is not matched at one end of the junction; a read error may be the cause. This chain connects TRBV7-9 to TRBJ2-5; 11 bases map to TRBD2. This CDR3 has 15 amino acids. Germline V gives CDR1 SEHNR, CDR2 FQNEAQ (reference sequence). The DNA of the CDR3 is TGTGCCAACAGCTTAATAGGACTAGCGGGCAATGAGCAGTACTTC. Protein: CANSLIGLAGNEQYF.

This clonotype showed up just a few times. The chain joins TRBV5-4 to TRBJ2-5, with D possibly matching TRBD1 (6 bases). V lost 6 bases and J 4 bases, leaving 19 bases between the germline ends. Germline-derived CDR1 and CDR2 are SGHNT and YYREEE (reference sequence). The CDR3 has 15 amino acids. CDR3 sequence reads: CASKADLTGPETQYF. CDR3 coding DNA: TGTGCCAGCAAAGCGGACCTGACAGGCCCAGAGACCCAGTACTTC.

The gene calls are TRBV28 and TRBJ1-2; 10 bases are shared with TRBD1. The CDR3 is made up of 15 amino acids. The V and J ends lost 7 bases and 8 bases, in that order; junction bases with no gene match: 13. CDR1 is MDHEN, CDR2 SYDVKM, per germline. CDR3 sequence reads: CASTQTGGAWNGYTF. Written as DNA, the CDR3 is TGTGCCAGCACGCAGACAGGGGGCGCGTGGAACGGCTACACCTTC.

Comment on this clonotype: The germline gene is not matched at one end of the junction; a read error may be the cause. The chain couples TRBV28 to TRBJ2-7; D gene unclear. CDR1 and CDR2 (germline): MDHEN, SYDVKM. CDR3 length equals 15 residues. The CDR3 spells CASSLTPTMIYERYF. The CDR3 bases are TGTGCCAGCAGTTTGACTCCAACGATGATCTACGAGCGGTACTTC.

The V gene is TRBV10-3, the J gene TRBJ2-7; tentatively, D is TRBD1 (5 bases). V was trimmed by 4 bases and J by 5 bases, leaving 12 bases between them. In germline, CDR1 is ENHRY, CDR2 SYGVKD. The CDR3 consists of 13 residues. Here the CDR3 reads CAISAPGSHEQYF. CDR3 coding DNA: TGTGCCATCAGTGCGCCAGGGTCCCACGAGCAGTACTTC.

The chain couples TRBV10-2 to TRBJ2-1, with TRBD2 identical over 11 bases. Germline CDR1 WSHSY, CDR2 SAAADI. The CDR3 is 13 amino acids. J lost 12 bases, V lost 6 bases, and 7 bases had no gene match. The CDR3 DNA reads TGCGCCAGCAGCGCTACTAGCGGGAGTGGGCAGTTCTTC. This sequence encodes CASSATSGSGQFF.

This rearrangement joins TRBV7-2 to TRBJ2-4; D may match TRBD1 or TRBD2 (6 bases each). The J call may be in error: the DNA end matches TRBJ2-7 better. Per germline, CDR1 SGHTA and CDR2 FQGNSA. The CDR3 sequence is 14 residues long. This CDR3 is CASGSGARTYEQYF. The DNA for the CDR3 is TGTGCCAGCGGCTCGGGGGCGAGGACCTACGAGCAGTACTTC.